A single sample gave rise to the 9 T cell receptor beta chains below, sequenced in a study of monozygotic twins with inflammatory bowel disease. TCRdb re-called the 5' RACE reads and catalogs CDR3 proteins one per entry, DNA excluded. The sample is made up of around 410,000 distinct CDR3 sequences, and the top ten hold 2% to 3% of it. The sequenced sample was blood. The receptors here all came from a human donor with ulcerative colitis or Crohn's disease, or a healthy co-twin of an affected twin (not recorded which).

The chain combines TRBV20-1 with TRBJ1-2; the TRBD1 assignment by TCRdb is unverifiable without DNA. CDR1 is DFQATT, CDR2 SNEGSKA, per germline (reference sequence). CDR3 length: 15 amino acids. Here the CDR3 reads CSARTSPTGRSGYTF.

CDR3 region: CASSSGTLSSYNEQFF. This chain uses TRBV4-2 with TRBJ2-1; checking the TCRdb D call of TRBD2 is not possible without DNA. The CDR3 totals 16 residues. Germline V gene data show CDR1 as LGHNA and CDR2 as YNFKEQ.

CDR3 in amino acids: CASSPVKGYTEAFF. The chain carries TRBV18 and TRBJ1-1; there is no DNA to check the TCRdb D call of TRBD1. In germline, CDR1 is KGHSH, CDR2 LQKENI. The CDR3 has 14 residues.

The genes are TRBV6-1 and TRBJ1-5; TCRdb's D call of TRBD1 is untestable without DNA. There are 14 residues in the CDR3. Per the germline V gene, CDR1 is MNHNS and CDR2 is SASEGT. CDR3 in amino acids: CASRATETNQPQHF.

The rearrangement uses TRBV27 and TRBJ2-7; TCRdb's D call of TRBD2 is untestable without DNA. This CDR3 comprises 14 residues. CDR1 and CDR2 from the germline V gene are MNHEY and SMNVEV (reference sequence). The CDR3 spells CASSYGRTPYEQYF.

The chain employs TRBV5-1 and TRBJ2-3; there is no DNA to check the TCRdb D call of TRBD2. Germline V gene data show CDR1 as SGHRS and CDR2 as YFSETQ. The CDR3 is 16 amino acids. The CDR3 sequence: CASSFPTSGRTDTQYF.

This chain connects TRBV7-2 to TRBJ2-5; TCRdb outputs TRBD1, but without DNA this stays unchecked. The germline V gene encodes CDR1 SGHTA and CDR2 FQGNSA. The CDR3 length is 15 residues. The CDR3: CASSLGGTRQETQYF.

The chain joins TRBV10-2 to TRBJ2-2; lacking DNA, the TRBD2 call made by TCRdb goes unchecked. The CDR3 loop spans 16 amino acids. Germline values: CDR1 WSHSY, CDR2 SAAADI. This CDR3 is CATYARGGVNTGELFF.

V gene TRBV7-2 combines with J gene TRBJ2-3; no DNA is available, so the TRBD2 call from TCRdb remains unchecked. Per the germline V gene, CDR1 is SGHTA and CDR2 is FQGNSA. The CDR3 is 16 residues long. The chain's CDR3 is CASSLVPSGKRGTQYF.